The subject of this entry is one T cell receptor beta chain. It lacks a known antigen. No base quality information exists; no much larger clone differs at one position. Per the germline V gene, MGHRA is the CDR1 and YSYEKL is the CDR2. V and J lose 1 base and 4 bases, and a span of 16 bases separates them. Spanning cysteine to phenylalanine, the CDR3 consists of 16 amino acids. The retained sequence is limited to the CDR3, 48 bases, with the frame set at the first base. These data originate in a study of blood T cells in healthy people across ages (dated by TCRdb to the mid-2010s). With regard to the full study: In model experiments, template switching captured roughly one uniquely barcoded TCR beta cDNA molecule for every two T cells. Two additional independent replicas of 1 million unique cDNA reads from the same blood draw were analyzed for two donors (one aged 18 to 30 and one aged 80 or older). To track age-related changes in TCR beta repertoire diversity, the study relied on deep sequencing normalized with unique cDNA molecular identifiers. To avoid experimental bias, donors of different ages were spread randomly across the sequencing lanes. The donors were split into four age groups: young (average around 15 years), middle-aged (39), aged (approximately 60) and long-lived (roughly 80).

The donors were about 40 Caucasian individuals from Russia, aged roughly 6 to 100 years, who were systemically healthy. Roughly 10 milliliters of peripheral blood were collected from each donor into EDTA-treated Vacutainer tubes. Ficoll-Paque density-gradient centrifugation was used to isolate PBMCs, with at least 6.5 million obtained per sample. Total RNA, at least 5 micrograms per sample, was extracted from PBMCs with Trizol reagent. The percentages of naive CD45RAhigh/CD27high T cells were determined by flow cytometry on a PBMC aliquot from every donor. Summary of the overall study and its limitations: Conclusive comparison of naive and antigen-experienced compartments was prevented by the profiling of bulk unsorted PBMCs. Compared with the aged group, the long-lived group had more naive CD4+ T cells, fewer expanded clones and increased TCR diversity, a pattern suggesting age selection. Observed TCR beta diversity per million T cells fell roughly linearly with age, and a significant reduction was already apparent by age around 40. Because the CMV infection status of the donors was unknown, age-related changes in expanded clonotypes may potentially have been confounded. Estimates of total diversity from one million sequenced T cells were regarded as lower bounds and underestimates. There was a strong correlation between observed TCR beta diversity and the percentage of naive T cells measured by flow cytometry.

Libraries came from 5' RACE. Sequencing took place on an Illumina HiSeq 2500. A second PCR of roughly 7 to 11 cycles was performed with a sample-barcoded 5' primer and a J-beta primer mix. A template-switch 5' adaptor carrying 12 random nucleotides introduced a unique molecular identifier onto each TCR beta cDNA molecule. At least 3 million CDR3-containing paired-end reads were obtained from each sample. The Mint cDNA synthesis kit, primed by a TRBC-specific oligonucleotide, was used to synthesize first-strand cDNA from all RNA. All cDNA was treated with uracil-DNA glycosylase and then went through a first 18-cycle PCR with the universal primers M1SS and BC2_uni_R. Per the source publication's procedure: Each sample was normalized by randomly selecting 1 million high-quality reads, each carrying a distinct molecular identifier. Reads with shared molecular identifiers were discarded instead of being binned into consensus sequences. MiTCR, run with a Q25 quality threshold and the strictest error-elimination algorithm, handled CDR3 identification, clonotype clustering and error correction. A nonparametric unseen species model using Euler transformation provided a lower-bound estimate of total TCR beta diversity. TCRdb reprocessed the public reads (quality trimming at Q25 with fastp, clone calling with MiXCR) and kept in-frame beta chains. Each entry is one CDR3 protein sequence, shown with its most common DNA and genes. The V and J calls, along with clone size, are taken from TCRdb and not from the paper's own processing. The sample table shows 550,000 to 700,000 distinct CDR3 sequences, and about 25% are seen once. Of the sample, less than 20% is held by the ten largest clones.

The sample was blood. The V and J genes are TRBV4-1 and TRBJ2-5; matching of 6 bases hints at TRBD1 as the D gene. The sequence was obtained from a woman in her seventies in good health. The DNA sequence is as follows: TGCGCCAGCAGCCAAGCGCACACAGGGAGTCGAGAGACCCAGTACTTC. Protein translation: CASSQAHTGSRETQYF.